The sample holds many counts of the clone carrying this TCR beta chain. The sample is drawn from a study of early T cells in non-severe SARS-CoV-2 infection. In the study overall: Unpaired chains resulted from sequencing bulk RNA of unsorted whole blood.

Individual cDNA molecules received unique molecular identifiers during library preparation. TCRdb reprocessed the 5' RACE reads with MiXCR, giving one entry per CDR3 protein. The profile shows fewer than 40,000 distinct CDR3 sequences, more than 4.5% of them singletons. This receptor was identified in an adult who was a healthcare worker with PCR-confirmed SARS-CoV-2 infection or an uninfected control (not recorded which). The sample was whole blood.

CDR3 DNA: TGTGCCAGCAGTTTTATGGGAGACTCTGAAGCTTTCTTT. This sequence encodes CASSFMGDSEAFF. The chain couples TRBV12-3 or TRBV12-4 to TRBJ1-1, with D unclear. Trimming took off 3 bases at V and 6 bases at J, with 11 bases between the two ends. This CDR3 contains 13 residues.